The subject of this entry is one T cell receptor beta chain. This clone appeared a few times. Its binding antigen is unknown. Per-base qualities were not stored, and no clone one base away is much larger. The source of the sample is a study of CXCR4 blockade with PD-1 therapy in pancreatic cancer (dated by TCRdb to about 2019). Background for the entire study: Multiplex immunohistochemistry and TCRbeta immunosequencing of resected pancreatic ductal adenocarcinoma were combined in the study with ex vivo slice culture in which PD-1 and CXCR4 blockade were tested. To assess intratumoral heterogeneity, two geographically distinct regions from each of 5 to 7 tumors were TCR-sequenced.

The patients who supplied the archived tumor blocks had received no neoadjuvant therapy before resection. For the preserved-tissue arm, the study drew on 30 to 35 surgical resection samples taken from fewer than 25 pancreatic ductal adenocarcinoma patients who had not been treated previously. DNA for the resection arm was extracted from ten 5-micron curls of FFPE tumor cut next to the multiplex immunohistochemistry slide. CDR1 and CDR2 (SGDLS, YYNGEE) derive from the germline V gene. V and J lose 0 bases and 0 bases, and a span of 9 bases separates them. Counted from cysteine to phenylalanine, this CDR3 has 15 amino acids. The read is trimmed to its CDR3 DNA, 45 bases read in frame from base 1. The research as a whole found: A strong correlation was found between amino acid clone frequency and the number of distinct nucleotide rearrangements encoding each amino acid clone, suggesting convergent selection by common tumor antigens. Because only TCRbeta chains were sequenced, true antigen-specificity overlap among the convergent dominant clones remained unconfirmed, awaiting paired alpha-beta single-cell sequencing. Tumors had clonal expansion, with a mean productive clonality of approximately 0.14 compared with about 0.048 in healthy blood, yet clonality showed no correlation with survival.

The immunoSEQ Assay at Adaptive Biotechnologies was used to immunosequence TCRbeta CDR3 regions from the extracted DNA. From the authors' description of their analysis: To measure the absolute abundance of each unique TCRbeta CDR3, the sequences were collapsed and filtered. Clonality was calculated as 1 minus Pielou's evenness, using only productive in-frame rearrangements. Regional overlap tracked the top 100 nucleotide rearrangements across paired samples, with Morisita index comparing paired versus unrelated samples. The immunoSEQ Rearrangement Details tool was used to assess convergence of nucleotide rearrangements onto identical amino acid sequences. This immuneACCESS table, as held by TCRdb, lists in-frame sequences with V and J called but not all clones. Of the missing ones, under half trace to an unresolved V gene in checked studies; the others have no known cause. D and trimming were read from the DNA, whereas the V and J calls and clone size are those reported in that table. The sample has roughly 2,500 clones on record, under 50% of them singletons. 5% to 7% of the sample lies in the top ten.

The chain uses TRBV9 and TRBJ1-1; the D gene is unclear. Specimen: tumor tissue. The TCR was taken from a human donor with pancreatic ductal adenocarcinoma. The CDR3 region reads CASSVGPSVNTEAFF. The sequence in DNA is TGTGCCAGCAGCGTAGGTCCCTCCGTGAACACTGAAGCTTTCTTT. The CDR3 plus the reference TRBV9 and TRBJ1-1 genes for the other parts give the full variable domain: DSGVTQTPKHLITATGQRVTLRCSPRSGDLSVYWYQQSLDQGLQFLIQYYNGEERAKGNILERFSAQQFPDLHSELNLSSLELGDSALYFCASSVGPSVNTEAFFGQGTRLTVV.